One sample yielded the 32 T cell receptor beta chains listed below, sequenced in a study of PD-1 blockade in classical Hodgkin lymphoma. Time point meaning: cycle 4 day 1 (C4D1), after 6 weeks of nivolumab. No patient escaped relapse after autologous stem cell transplantation, and brentuximab vedotin exposure varied. Libraries were prepared by immunoSEQ multiplex PCR; TCRdb keeps only in-frame clonotypes and omits some of them. The table has approximately 22,000 clones, approximately 80% seen once. Sequenced material: peripheral blood mononuclear cells (PBMCs), taken before the fourth cycle of nivolumab. These receptor sequences come from a human donor with classical Hodgkin lymphoma.

The chain combines TRBV19 with TRBJ2-2; no firm D call. The CDR3 extends over 14 amino acids. Germline lookup yields CDR1 LNHDA and CDR2 SQIVND (reference sequence). V lost 1 base, J lost 5 bases, and 8 bases lay in between. CDR3 DNA: TGTGCCAGTAGTATAGGACAAACTACCGGGGAGCTGTTTTTT. It specifies CASSIGQTTGELFF.

The V and J genes are TRBV15 and TRBJ1-6, with a weak D call TRBD1 (6 bases). CDR3 length: 17 amino acids. Trimming removed 0 bases from V and 8 bases from J, with 17 bases in between. CDR1 and CDR2 (germline): LNHNV, YYDKDF (reference sequence). The CDR3, as DNA: TGTGCCACCAGCAGAGATTCCTCGCAGGGGAGGTATTCACCCCTCCACTTT. Its protein product is CATSRDSSQGRYSPLHF.

CDR3 residues: CASSIDRGLDSPLHF. As DNA, the CDR3 is TGTGCCAGTAGTATTGACAGGGGGTTGGATTCACCCCTCCACTTT. The genes are TRBV19 and TRBJ1-6, with 9 bases aligning to TRBD1. The CDR3 covers 15 residues. V dropped 3 bases and J dropped 8; count of bases not matched to a gene: 5. Germline V CDR1 and CDR2: LNHDA, SQIVND (reference sequence).

This clone was counted a few times. This rearrangement joins TRBV6-6 to TRBJ2-2, with 7 bases aligning to TRBD1. Germline assignment: CDR1 MNHNY and CDR2 SVGAGI (reference sequence). The CDR3 contains 14 residues. V lost 4 bases and J lost 6; bases outside the gene matches: 5. CDR3 sequence reads: CASSSDRDPGELFF. For the CDR3, the DNA is TGTGCCAGCAGTTCCGACAGGGATCCCGGGGAGCTGTTTTTT.

The rearrangement links TRBV11-2 to TRBJ2-6; D ambiguous. The CDR3 has 16 amino acids. Germline V gene data show CDR1 as SGHAT and CDR2 as FQNNGV. V shed 4 bases and J shed 2 bases, with 12 bases lying between them. The CDR3 loop reads CASSWAGAAGANVLTF. In nucleotides, the CDR3 is TGTGCCAGCAGCTGGGCAGGTGCCGCTGGGGCCAACGTCCTGACTTTC.

The table lists this clone with a count of one. This chain connects TRBV20-1 to TRBJ2-7; D unresolved. CDR3 length equals 10 residues. The germline CDR1 and CDR2 sequences are DFQATT and SNEGSKA (reference sequence). The V end was cut by 4 bases, the J end by 5 bases, with 6 bases between. CDR3 loop: CSATLNEQYF. CDR3 nucleotides: TGCAGTGCTACCCTAAACGAGCAGTACTTC.

The rearrangement uses TRBV5-1 and TRBJ2-2; no clear D gene. Germline CDR1 is SGHRS and CDR2 is YFSETQ. This CDR3 has 13 amino acids. The V and J ends lost 4 bases and 6 bases respectively, with 10 bases between them. The CDR3 DNA follows: TGCGCCAGCAGCCCCCCAGACGCCGGGGAGCTGTTTTTT. This sequence encodes CASSPPDAGELFF.

J is TRBJ2-5 and V is TRBV27; 13 nucleotides align to TRBD2. The J segment lost 5 bases and the V segment lost 4 bases, leaving 7 bases of the junction unmatched. Germline V gene sequence: CDR1 MNHEY, CDR2 SMNVEV (reference sequence). The CDR3 runs 16 residues. The CDR3 region has the DNA TGTGCCAGCAGTTCTCAGGGACTAGCGGGATGGGAGACCCAGTACTTC. This sequence encodes CASSSQGLAGWETQYF.

V usage is TRBV18 and J usage is TRBJ1-1; the D gene is possibly TRBD1 (5 bases). V lost 4 bases to trimming and J lost 12 bases, with 15 bases between them. In germline, CDR1 is KGHSH, CDR2 LQKENI. The CDR3 length is 12 residues. The CDR3 nucleotides are TGTGCCAGCTCACTCCTCAGGGATGGCACTTTCTTT. Protein product: CASSLLRDGTFF.

The chain is built from TRBV27 and TRBJ2-3, with D tentatively TRBD2 (5 bases). Trimming removed 7 bases at V and 0 bases at J, with 11 bases between. The CDR3 extends over 14 amino acids. Germline values: CDR1 MNHEY, CDR2 SMNVEV (reference sequence). DNA for the CDR3: TGTGCCAGCACTCTAGCAACTAGCACAGATACGCAGTATTTT. Its translation: CASTLATSTDTQYF.

The V call is TRBV7-3, the J call TRBJ1-1; D remains ambiguous. Germline values: CDR1 SGHTA, CDR2 FQGTGA. V was pared by 0 bases and J by 2 bases, with 7 bases between. The CDR3 spans 14 residues. In DNA, the CDR3 is TGTGCCAGCAGCTTAACGCGTGGAAACACTGAAGCTTTCTTT. Its translation: CASSLTRGNTEAFF.

The genes are TRBV9 and TRBJ1-2; D call uncertain. The CDR3 is 13 amino acids. V was trimmed by 4 bases and J by 8 bases, leaving 15 bases between them. Germline V CDR1 and CDR2: SGDLS, YYNGEE. The CDR3 bases are TGTGCCAGCAGCCTGAGTGGCGTGGAGGGCTACACCTTC. Translated, it gives CASSLSGVEGYTF. Variable domain in full (rest from reference TRBV9 and TRBJ1-2): DSGVTQTPKHLITATGQRVTLRCSPRSGDLSVYWYQQSLDQGLQFLIQYYNGEERAKGNILERFSAQQFPDLHSELNLSSLELGDSALYFCASSLSGVEGYTFGSGTRLTVV.

The gene calls are TRBV9 and TRBJ2-5; unclear D gene. V was cut by 3 bases and J by 0 bases, with 3 bases left in between. The germline gives CDR1 SGDLS, CDR2 YYNGEE. CDR3 length: 12 amino acids. CDR3 nucleotides: TGTGCCAGCAGCGGACACCAAGAGACCCAGTACTTC. As protein: CASSGHQETQYF.

J is TRBJ2-3 and V is TRBV19; no clear D. The germline V gene encodes CDR1 LNHDA and CDR2 SQIVND (reference sequence). Deletions cut 3 bases from V and 2 bases from J, with 9 bases between. This CDR3 contains 14 residues. The CDR3 spells CASSMTGYTDTQYF. In nucleotides, the CDR3 is TGTGCCAGTAGTATGACCGGGTACACAGATACGCAGTATTTT.

The gene calls are TRBV19 and TRBJ2-5, with TRBD1 matching over 9 bases. This CDR3 contains 15 residues. The J segment lost 4 bases and the V segment lost 4 bases, leaving 7 bases of the junction unmatched. The germline V gene has CDR1 LNHDA and CDR2 SQIVND (reference sequence). DNA for the CDR3: TGTGCCAGTAGTACAAAGAGGGACAGGGTAGAGACCCAGTACTTC. Translating it yields CASSTKRDRVETQYF. Variable domain in full (rest from reference TRBV19 and TRBJ2-5): DGGITQSPKYLFRKEGQNVTLSCEQNLNHDAMYWYRQDPGQGLRLIYYSQIVNDFQKGDIAEGYSVSREKKESFPLTVTSAQKNPTAFYLCASSTKRDRVETQYFGPGTRLLVL.

V usage is TRBV29-1 and J usage is TRBJ1-1; 8 positions match TRBD1. Trimming cost V 7 bases and J 3 bases; bases outside gene matches: 4. The germline CDR1 and CDR2 sequences are SQVTM and ANQGSEA. The CDR3 runs 12 residues. CDR3 region: CSAMTGDTEAFF. In DNA, the CDR3 is TGCAGCGCCATGACAGGGGACACTGAAGCTTTCTTT. Variable domain in full (rest from reference TRBV29-1 and TRBJ1-1): SAVISQKPSRDICQRGTSLTIQCQVDSQVTMMFWYRQQPGQSLTLIATANQGSEATYESGFVIDKFPISRPNLTFSTLTVSNMSPEDSSIYLCSAMTGDTEAFFGQGTRLTVV.

The V gene is TRBV7-9, the J gene TRBJ1-2, with 9 bases that match TRBD1. CDR3 size: 13 residues. With V trimmed by 7 bases and J by 6 bases, 6 bases remained unmatched. Germline V lookup: CDR1 SEHNR, CDR2 FQNEAQ (reference sequence). The CDR3 spells CASITRTGDGYTF. In DNA, the CDR3 is TGTGCCAGCATCACAAGGACAGGGGATGGCTACACCTTC.

CDR3 residues: CASSTRGGSGSVETQYF. CDR3 in DNA: TGTGCCAGCAGCACTCGAGGGGGCAGCGGGAGCGTAGAGACCCAGTACTTC. The chain couples TRBV9 to TRBJ2-5; TRBD2 is a possible D gene (8 bases). The CDR3 sequence is 17 residues long. V lost 4 bases and J 4 bases, leaving 23 bases between the germline ends. Germline CDR1 and CDR2: SGDLS and YYNGEE.

The rearrangement links TRBV19 to TRBJ2-5, with a possible D match to TRBD1 (5 bases). Germline V gene sequence: CDR1 LNHDA, CDR2 SQIVND (reference sequence). The CDR3 runs to 13 residues. Trimming took 4 bases from V and 3 from J, leaving 9 bases between them. This CDR3 reads CASSRGIEETQYF. DNA for the CDR3: TGTGCCAGTAGTAGGGGCATCGAAGAGACCCAGTACTTC. Variable domain in full (rest from reference TRBV19 and TRBJ2-5): DGGITQSPKYLFRKEGQNVTLSCEQNLNHDAMYWYRQDPGQGLRLIYYSQIVNDFQKGDIAEGYSVSREKKESFPLTVTSAQKNPTAFYLCASSRGIEETQYFGPGTRLLVL.

This clone appeared a single time. This chain uses TRBV5-4 with TRBJ2-3, with 9 bases matching TRBD2. CDR3 size: 14 residues. Germline CDR1 and CDR2: SGHNT and YYREEE (reference sequence). V shed 2 bases and J 8 bases; nucleotides not matched to a gene: 6. The CDR3 DNA sequence: TGTGCCAGCAGCTTCTTAGCGGGAGAGGGTACGCAGTATTTT. As protein: CASSFLAGEGTQYF.

The chain carries TRBV5-4 and TRBJ1-3, with a weak D call TRBD1 (5 bases). Looked up from germline, CDR1 is SGHNT and CDR2 is YYREEE (reference sequence). The CDR3 totals 14 residues. Trimming took 4 bases from V and 0 from J, leaving 8 bases between them. In DNA form, the CDR3 reads TGTGCCAGCAGCCACAGGACCTCTGGAAACACCATATATTTT. Translated: CASSHRTSGNTIYF.

The V gene is TRBV30, the J gene TRBJ2-7; 12 bases are shared with TRBD2. In germline, CDR1 is GTSNPN, CDR2 SVGIG (reference sequence). J was trimmed by 7 bases and V by 6 bases; bases with no gene match: 7. This CDR3 is 13 amino acids long. The CDR3 is CACRLAGVGEQYF. The CDR3 nucleotides are TGTGCCTGCCGACTAGCGGGAGTGGGTGAGCAGTACTTC.

This chain uses TRBV7-9 with TRBJ2-3; D is perhaps TRBD2 (6 bases). With 5 bases removed from V and 1 base from J, the gap between germline ends came to 7 bases. The CDR3 length is 13 residues. CDR1 is SEHNR and CDR2 is FQNEAQ in the germline V gene (reference sequence). CDR3 in DNA: TGTGCCAGCAGCGCTAGCGGCACAGATACGCAGTATTTT. This sequence encodes CASSASGTDTQYF.

This sequence joins TRBV7-3 and TRBJ2-3; 7 nucleotides match TRBD1. V trimming: 5 bases; J trimming: 2 bases; junction bases outside the gene matches: 4. Germline lookup yields CDR1 SGHTA and CDR2 FQGTGA. This CDR3 is 14 amino acids long. The CDR3 DNA follows: TGTGCCAGCAGCGTGGGACAGATCACAGATACGCAGTATTTT. Residues: CASSVGQITDTQYF.

This rearrangement joins TRBV2 to TRBJ1-2; D unresolved. The CDR3 covers 13 residues. V was trimmed by 6 bases and J by 0 bases, leaving 8 bases between them. The germline CDR1 and CDR2 sequences are SNHLY and FYNNEI. CDR3 loop: CASRASPNYGYTF. In nucleotides, the CDR3 is TGTGCCAGCAGGGCCTCCCCTAACTATGGCTACACCTTC. The full variable domain, in which reference TRBV2 and TRBJ1-2 provide the parts outside the CDR3, is EPEVTQTPSHQVTQMGQEVILRCVPISNHLYFYWYRQILGQKVEFLVSFYNNEISEKSEIFDDQFSVERPDGSNFTLKIRSTKLEDSAMYFCASRASPNYGYTFGSGTRLTVV.

This sequence joins TRBV29-1 and TRBJ2-1, with TRBD2 identical over 11 bases. The CDR3 has 16 residues. Unmatched junction bases numbered 4, after V lost 3 bases and J lost 0 bases. CDR1 SQVTM and CDR2 ANQGSEA come from the germline V gene. DNA for the CDR3: TGCAGCGTTGAGGGGACTAGCGGACCCTCCTACAATGAGCAGTTCTTC. This translates into CSVEGTSGPSYNEQFF.

The sample holds a few counts of this clone. The gene calls are TRBV5-1 and TRBJ1-5; D possibly corresponds to TRBD1 (6 bases). The ends were cut back, 4 bases at V and 6 bases at J, with 17 bases in the middle. Per germline, CDR1 SGHRS and CDR2 YFSETQ. The CDR3 totals 15 residues. The CDR3 reads CASSPETGMAQPQHF. The CDR3 region has the DNA TGCGCCAGCAGCCCGGAAACAGGGATGGCTCAGCCCCAGCATTTT.

The rearrangement joins TRBV4-3 to TRBJ2-1, with D possibly TRBD2 on 6 matching bases. CDR1 LGHNA and CDR2 YSLEER come from the germline V gene. The CDR3 is made up of 15 amino acids. The V gene lost 2 bases and the J gene lost 4 bases, with 12 bases spanning the gap. The CDR3 loop is CASSQWDGGYNEQFF. In nucleotides, the CDR3 is TGCGCCAGCAGCCAATGGGATGGGGGGTACAATGAGCAGTTCTTC.

The chain couples TRBV11-2 to TRBJ1-1; D gene uncertain. Per the germline V gene, CDR1 is SGHAT and CDR2 is FQNNGV. This CDR3 comprises 13 residues. V lost 2 bases, J lost 1 base, and 5 bases lay in between. The CDR3 DNA reads TGTGCCAGCAGCTTACACCCGAACACTGAAGCTTTCTTT. It specifies CASSLHPNTEAFF.

CDR3 loop: CASSPLAYQPQHF. CDR3 sequence (DNA): TGTGCCAGCAGTCCTTTAGCGTATCAGCCCCAGCATTTT. This sequence joins TRBV6-6 and TRBJ1-5, with no clear D. Per germline, CDR1 MNHNY and CDR2 SVGAGI (reference sequence). The CDR3 length is 13 residues. V was pared by 5 bases and J by 5 bases, with 10 bases between.

The chain is built from TRBV4-2 and TRBJ1-2, with unresolved D. CDR3 length equals 15 residues. Germline CDR1 reads LGHNA; CDR2 reads YNFKEQ. Trimming took off 2 bases at V and 3 bases at J, with 13 bases between the two ends. The CDR3 spells CASSQSLRTHYGYTF. CDR3 coding DNA: TGTGCCAGCAGCCAAAGTCTGCGAACGCACTATGGCTACACCTTC.

This clone was detected only a few times. The gene calls are TRBV27 and TRBJ2-3; no clear D. CDR3 length equals 15 residues. The V and J ends lost 5 bases and 1 base respectively, with 13 bases between them. Germline CDR1 reads MNHEY; CDR2 reads SMNVEV (reference sequence). The CDR3 coding sequence is TGTGCCAGCAGTCTCTACAGACTGGGCACAGATACGCAGTATTTT. Protein product: CASSLYRLGTDTQYF.